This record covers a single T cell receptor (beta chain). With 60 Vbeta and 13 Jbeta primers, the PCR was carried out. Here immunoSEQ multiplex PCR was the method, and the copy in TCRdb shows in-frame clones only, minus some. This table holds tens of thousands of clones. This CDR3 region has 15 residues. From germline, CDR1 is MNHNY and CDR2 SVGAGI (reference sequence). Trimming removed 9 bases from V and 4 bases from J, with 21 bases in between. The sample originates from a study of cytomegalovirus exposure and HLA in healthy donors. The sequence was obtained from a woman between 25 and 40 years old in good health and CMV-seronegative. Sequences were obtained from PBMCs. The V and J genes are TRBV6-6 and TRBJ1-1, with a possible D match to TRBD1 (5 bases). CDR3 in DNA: TGTGCCAGTCTTAATACCCTAAGGGGTCCCACTGAAGCTTTCTTT. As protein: CASLNTLRGPTEAFF.